This record concerns one T cell receptor (beta chain) sequence. These data originate in a study of CD8 T cells in ankylosing spondylitis. Each CDR3 protein is one row after TCRdb ran MiXCR on the 5' RACE reads. The table includes roughly 230,000 distinct CDR3 sequences, about 18% detected once. Per the germline V gene, CDR1 is LGHDT and CDR2 is YNNKEL (reference sequence). Germline trimming cut 0 bases from V and 15 bases from J; bases unmatched to any gene: 11. The CDR3 runs 14 residues. The chain couples TRBV3-1 to TRBJ2-1; 7 nucleotides line up with TRBD2. Input material: blood, either unsorted or a sorted T cell fraction (not recorded which). The TCR sequence derives from a male donor with ankylosing spondylitis or in good health (not recorded which). In DNA form, the CDR3 reads TGTGCCAGCAGCCAAGACCTACCGGGGGGTCTGAGGTTCTTC. It encodes CASSQDLPGGLRFF.